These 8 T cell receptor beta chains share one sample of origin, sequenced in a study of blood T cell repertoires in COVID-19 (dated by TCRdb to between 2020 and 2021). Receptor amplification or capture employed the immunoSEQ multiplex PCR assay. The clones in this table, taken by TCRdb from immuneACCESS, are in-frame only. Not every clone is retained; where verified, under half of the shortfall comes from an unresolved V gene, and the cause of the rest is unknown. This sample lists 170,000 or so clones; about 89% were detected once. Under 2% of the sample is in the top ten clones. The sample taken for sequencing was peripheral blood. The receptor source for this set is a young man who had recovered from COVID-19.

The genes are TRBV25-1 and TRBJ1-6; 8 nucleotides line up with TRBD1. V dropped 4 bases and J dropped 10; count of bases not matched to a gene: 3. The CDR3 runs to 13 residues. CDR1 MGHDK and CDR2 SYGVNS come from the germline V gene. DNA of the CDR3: TGTGCCAGCAGTGGGACAGGGCCCTCACCCCTCCACTTT. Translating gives CASSGTGPSPLHF.

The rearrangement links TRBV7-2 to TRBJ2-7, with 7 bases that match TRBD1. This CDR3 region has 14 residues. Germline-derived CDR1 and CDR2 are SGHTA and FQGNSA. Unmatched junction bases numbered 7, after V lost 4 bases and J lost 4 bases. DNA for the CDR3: TGTGCCAGCAGCTCTGGGACAGAATATTACGAGCAGTACTTC. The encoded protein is CASSSGTEYYEQYF.

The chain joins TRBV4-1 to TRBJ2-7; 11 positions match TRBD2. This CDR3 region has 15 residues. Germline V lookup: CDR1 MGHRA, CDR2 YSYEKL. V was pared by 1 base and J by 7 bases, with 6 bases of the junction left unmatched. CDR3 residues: CASSQGLAGGWEQYF. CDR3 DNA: TGCGCCAGCAGCCAAGGGCTAGCGGGAGGATGGGAGCAGTACTTC.

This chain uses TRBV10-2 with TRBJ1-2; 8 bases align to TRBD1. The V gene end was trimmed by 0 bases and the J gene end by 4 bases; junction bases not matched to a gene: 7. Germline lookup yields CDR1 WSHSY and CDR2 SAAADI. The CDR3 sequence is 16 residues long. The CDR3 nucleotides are TGCGCCAGCAGTGAGTCATTTAAGGGACAGGTCTATGGCTACACCTTC. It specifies CASSESFKGQVYGYTF.

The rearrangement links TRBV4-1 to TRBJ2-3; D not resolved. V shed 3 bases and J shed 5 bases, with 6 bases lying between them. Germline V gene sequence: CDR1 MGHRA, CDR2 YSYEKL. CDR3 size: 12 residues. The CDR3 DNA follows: TGCGCCAGCAGCCACCAGTTAGATACGCAGTATTTT. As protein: CASSHQLDTQYF.

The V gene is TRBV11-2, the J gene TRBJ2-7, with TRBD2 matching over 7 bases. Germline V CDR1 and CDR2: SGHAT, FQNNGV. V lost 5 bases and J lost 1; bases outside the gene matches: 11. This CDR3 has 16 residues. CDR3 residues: CASSLSLIAGSYEQYF. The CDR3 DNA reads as TGTGCCAGCAGCCTATCTTTGATAGCGGGTTCCTACGAGCAGTACTTC.

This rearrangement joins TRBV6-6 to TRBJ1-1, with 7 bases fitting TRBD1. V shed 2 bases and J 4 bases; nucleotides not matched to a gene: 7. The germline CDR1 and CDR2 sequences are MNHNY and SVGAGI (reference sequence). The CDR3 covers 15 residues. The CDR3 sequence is CASSYSGQVGTEAFF. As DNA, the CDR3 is TGTGCCAGCAGTTACAGTGGACAGGTCGGCACTGAAGCTTTCTTT.

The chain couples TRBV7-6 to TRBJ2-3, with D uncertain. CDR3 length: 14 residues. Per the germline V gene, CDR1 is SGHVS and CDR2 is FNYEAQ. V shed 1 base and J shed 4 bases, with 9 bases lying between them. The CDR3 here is CASSLGPEPDTQYF. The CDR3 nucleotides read TGTGCCAGCAGCTTAGGGCCAGAACCAGATACGCAGTATTTT.